This paragraph covers one T cell receptor (beta chain) sequence. What it binds is unknown. The data were taken from a study of identical twins. Findings of the study overall: Fewer insertions were carried by abundant cord blood beta clonotypes, but none was seen in memory repertoires. The conclusions drew on cross-sectional statistical analysis instead of tracking the same donors.

TCRdb re-analysed the 5' RACE reads in MiXCR, keeping a single row per CDR3 protein. The sample yields about 530,000 distinct CDR3 sequences, around 15% seen once. The CDR3 is 14 residues long. After removal of 4 bases from V and 6 bases from J, the junction contained 3 bases not matched to a gene. Germline CDR1 reads MGHDK; CDR2 reads SYGVNS. This same sample was also taken into another study, of yellow fever vaccine responses in identical twins. According to that study: Reports say the vaccine T cell response in twins looked partly convergent and partly personalized.

The chain combines TRBV25-1 with TRBJ2-1, with TRBD1 matching 10 bases. Sequenced: CD4+ T cells sorted from blood. The clonotype comes from a woman in her late teens or twenties in good health. CDR3 coding DNA: TGTGCCAGCAGTGGGGACAGGGGAATCAATGAGCAGTTCTTC. It codes for CASSGDRGINEQFF.